The TCR beta chain under discussion was sequenced for a study of blood T cell repertoires in COVID-19. With 1 base removed from V and 1 base from J, the gap between germline ends came to 8 bases. This CDR3 spans 15 amino acids. From germline, CDR1 is LGHDT and CDR2 YNNKEL (reference sequence). Method: immunoSEQ multiplex PCR; TCRdb's copy keeps in-frame clones and lacks some. The sample yields roughly 100,000 clones, less than 90% seen once. What was sequenced was peripheral blood. The chain recombines TRBV3-1 (or the pseudogene TRBV3-2) with TRBJ1-5; weak D call: TRBD1 (6 bases). The TCR sequence derives from a man aged 50-60 years with acute or convalescent COVID-19. CDR3 sequence: CASSQGTVSNQPQHF. As DNA, the CDR3 is TGTGCCAGCAGCCAAGGGACAGTGAGCAATCAGCCCCAGCATTTT.